This TCR beta chain originates from a study of early T cells in non-severe SARS-CoV-2 infection. Whole-study context: Sequencing input comprised bulk RNA from unsorted whole blood; chain pairing was not available. Findings and caveats of the study: Anti-spike CD8 specificities were favored by VDJdb matching, whose results missed private and CD4 specificities.

This clonotype was seen at least ten times. What it binds is not known. Attachment of unique molecular identifiers to individual cDNA molecules was performed. Using its own MiXCR run on the 5' RACE reads, TCRdb lists one record per CDR3 protein. The table has 55,000 to 75,000 distinct CDR3 sequences, 9.5% to 15% seen once. The CDR3 contains 13 residues. Germline CDR1 SEHNR, CDR2 FQNEAQ (reference sequence). The V and J ends lost 1 base and 4 bases respectively, with 7 bases between them. Sample: whole blood. The J gene is TRBJ1-2, the V gene TRBV7-9; D not resolved. The source is an adult who was a healthcare worker with PCR-confirmed SARS-CoV-2 infection or an uninfected control (not recorded which). CDR3 DNA sequence: TGTGCCAGCAGCTTAGGGAGCGGCTATGGCTACACCTTC. Translating it yields CASSLGSGYGYTF.